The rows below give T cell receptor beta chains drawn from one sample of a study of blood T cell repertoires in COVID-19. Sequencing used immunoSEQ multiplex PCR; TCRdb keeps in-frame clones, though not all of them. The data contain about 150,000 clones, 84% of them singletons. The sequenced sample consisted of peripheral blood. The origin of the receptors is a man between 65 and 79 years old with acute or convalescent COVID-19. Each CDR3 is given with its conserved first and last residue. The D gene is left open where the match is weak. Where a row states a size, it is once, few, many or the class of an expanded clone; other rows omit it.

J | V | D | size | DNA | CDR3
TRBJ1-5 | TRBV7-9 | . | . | TGTGCCAGCAGCGCCGGGACACAAAATCAGCCCCAGCATTTT | CASSAGTQNQPQHF
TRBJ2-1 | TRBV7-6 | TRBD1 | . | TGTGCCAGCAGCTTAGAGGGGGCCCGAGGGCAGTTCTTC | CASSLEGARGQFF
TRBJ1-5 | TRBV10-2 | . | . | TGCGCCAGCAGTGACGGGTTGGGTCAGCCCCAGCATTTT | CASSDGLGQPQHF
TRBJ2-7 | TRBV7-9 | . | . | TGTGCCAGCAGCCTGCGAGGGAGAGATTATGGGGTGCCGTGGCAGTACTTC | CASSLRGRDYGVPWQYF
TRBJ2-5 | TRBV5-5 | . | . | TGTGCCAGCAGCTTGGTTGGGGCCGAAGAGACCCAGTACTTC | CASSLVGAEETQYF
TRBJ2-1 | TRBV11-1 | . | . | TGTGCCAGCAGCTTAGCCGCCCGGGGGGCCGATGAGCAGTTCTTC | CASSLAARGADEQFF
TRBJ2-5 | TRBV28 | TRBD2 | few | TGTGCCAGCAGTTTGGGACTAGCGGGCGCGCCGAGGGGCCAAGAGACCCAGTACTTC | CASSLGLAGAPRGQETQYF
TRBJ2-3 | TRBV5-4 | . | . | TGTGCCAGCAGCTTGGAATTAACGGCAGATACGCAGTATTTT | CASSLELTADTQYF
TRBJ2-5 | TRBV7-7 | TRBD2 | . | TGTGCTAGCAGCTTAGGTAGCGGGAAACAAGAGACCCAGTACTTC | CASSLGSGKQETQYF
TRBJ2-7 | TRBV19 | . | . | TGTGCCAGTAGTCTACGGGTGACCTACGAGCAGTACTTC | CASSLRVTYEQYF
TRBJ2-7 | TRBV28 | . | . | TGTGCCAGCAGTTCGGGGGTTTACGAGCAGTACTTC | CASSSGVYEQYF
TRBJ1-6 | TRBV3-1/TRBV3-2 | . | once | TGTGCCAGCAGCTCCTTCCAGGGTTCACCCCTCCACTTT | CASSSFQGSPLHF
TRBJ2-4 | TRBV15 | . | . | TGTGCCACCAGCAGAGATGGGCAGGGGCTAGCCAAAAACATTCAGTACTTC | CATSRDGQGLAKNIQYF
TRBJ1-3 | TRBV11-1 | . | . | TGTGCCAGCGGCAGGAACTCTGGAAACACCATATATTTT | CASGRNSGNTIYF
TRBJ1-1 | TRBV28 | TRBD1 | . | TGTGCCAGCAGAACAGGGGGCGCGAGGACTGAAGCTTTCTTT | CASRTGGARTEAFF
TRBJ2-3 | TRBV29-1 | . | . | TGCAGCGTTGGGGACCTGTCGGGAGCCGGCACAGATACGCAGTATTTT | CSVGDLSGAGTDTQYF
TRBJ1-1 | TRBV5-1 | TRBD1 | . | TGCGCCAGCAGCGTGGGACAGGGGGGAACTGAAGCTTTCTTT | CASSVGQGGTEAFF
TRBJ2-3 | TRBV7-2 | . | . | TGTGCCAGCAGCTTCACAGGGTTGGCGGGCACAGATACGCAGTATTTT | CASSFTGLAGTDTQYF
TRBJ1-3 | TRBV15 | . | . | TGTGCCACCAGCAGAGATATCGCAGACTCTGGAAACACCATATATTTT | CATSRDIADSGNTIYF